In this sample, the clone carrying this T cell receptor (beta chain) turned up once. Its specificity is unknown. This sample is drawn from a study of T cell repertoires in cytomegalovirus infection. Across the study: Recently identified HLA-C-restricted and well-studied HLA-B-restricted CMV epitopes were used. It was the public TCR beta signatures that indicated both CMV infection and matching HLA type. Study-level points and caveats: Identification of carriers of CMV plus the relevant HLA was achieved through cumulative public TCR beta family frequency. The ex vivo response was dominated by HLA-C-restricted CMV-specific TCR beta clonotypes.

Using its own MiXCR run on the reads, TCRdb lists one record per CDR3 protein. Of 450,000 to 650,000 distinct CDR3 sequences listed, 40% are singletons. V lost 7 bases, J lost 2 bases, and 10 bases stayed unmatched. The CDR3 has 14 residues. Germline CDR1 SQVTM, CDR2 ANQGSEA. The V call is TRBV29-1, the J call TRBJ2-7, with 8 bases matching TRBD1. The starting material was cultured PBMCs, obtained from culture after CMV antigen stimulation. The receptor comes from a human donor in good health (CMV status not recorded). Some clones in this sample may be carry-over from other donors' samples. In DNA, the CDR3 is TGCAGCGCTGGGGCGGGACAGGCCCCCTACGAGCAGTACTTC. It specifies CSAGAGQAPYEQYF.